These 8 T cell receptor beta chains were all obtained from the same sample, sequenced in a study of OX40 agonist ivuxolimab in advanced cancers. Some clones are missing from TCRdb's copy, which holds only in-frame ones; the method was immunoSEQ multiplex PCR. The repertoire consists of tens of thousands of clones, with about 85% occurring once and the leading ten covering roughly a quarter. Material: CD4+ or CD8+ T cells sorted from blood, obtained in a trial of the OX40 agonist ivuxolimab. The source is an adult with an advanced solid tumor such as melanoma, head and neck, liver or kidney cancer.

This clone has ten or more counts. The CDR3 loop is CASSDLQKAGYGYTF. The DNA for the CDR3 is TGTGCCAGTAGTGACTTACAGAAGGCGGGCTATGGCTACACCTTC. The chain recombines TRBV19 with TRBJ1-2, with D unclear. From germline, CDR1 is LNHDA and CDR2 SQIVND (reference sequence). The V gene lost 5 bases and the J gene lost 4 bases, with 17 bases spanning the gap. The CDR3 contains 15 residues.

This chain uses TRBV27 with TRBJ1-2; D gene uncertain. Deletions cut 3 bases from V and 1 base from J, with 6 bases between. The CDR3 extends over 13 amino acids. The germline V gene has CDR1 MNHEY and CDR2 SMNVEV (reference sequence). The CDR3 region has the DNA TGTGCCAGCAGTTTCGTCAATAACTATGGCTACACCTTC. Translated, it gives CASSFVNNYGYTF.

The chain couples TRBV19 to TRBJ2-1; 7 positions match TRBD1. The germline V gene encodes CDR1 LNHDA and CDR2 SQIVND (reference sequence). J was trimmed by 2 bases and V by 5 bases; bases with no gene match: 3. The CDR3 runs 14 residues. The CDR3 loop is CASSLGGTYNEQFF. In nucleotides, the CDR3 is TGTGCCAGTAGTCTAGGGGGCACCTACAATGAGCAGTTCTTC. The full variable domain, with the rest looked up from reference TRBV19 and TRBJ2-1, is DGGITQSPKYLFRKEGQNVTLSCEQNLNHDAMYWYRQDPGQGLRLIYYSQIVNDFQKGDIAEGYSVSREKKESFPLTVTSAQKNPTAFYLCASSLGGTYNEQFFGPGTRLTVL.

V is TRBV7-6 and J is TRBJ1-6, with D possibly matching TRBD1 (6 bases). Trimming left V 1 base short and J 2 bases short, with 9 bases between. The CDR3 length is 16 residues. CDR1 is SGHVS and CDR2 is FNYEAQ in the germline V gene. DNA of the CDR3: TGTGCCAGCAGCTTAGGGGACACTGCCTATAATTCACCCCTCCACTTT. This translates into CASSLGDTAYNSPLHF.

The V call is TRBV5-1, the J call TRBJ1-1; 11 bases align to TRBD1. The germline CDR1 and CDR2 sequences are SGHRS and YFSETQ. This CDR3 spans 16 amino acids. The trim removed 3 bases at V and 3 bases at J, leaving 7 bases unmatched. This chain's CDR3 is CASSSGTGGLYTEAFF. CDR3 sequence (DNA): TGCGCCAGCAGCTCCGGGACAGGGGGTTTGTACACTGAAGCTTTCTTT.

This clone appeared once. The chain recombines TRBV30 with TRBJ2-7; maybe TRBD2 (5 bases). V lost 3 bases and J lost 5, with 20 bases in between. CDR3 length: 15 residues. Germline loops: CDR1 GTSNPN, CDR2 SVGIG (reference sequence). The CDR3 region is CAWRTPGYTSDEQYF. In DNA form, the CDR3 reads TGTGCCTGGAGGACGCCGGGATATACCTCTGACGAGCAGTACTTC.

The V and J genes are TRBV28 and TRBJ2-1; no reliable D call. This CDR3 comprises 15 residues. CDR1 MDHEN and CDR2 SYDVKM come from the germline V gene. Trimming removed 2 bases from V and 7 bases from J, with 15 bases in between. For the CDR3, the DNA is TGTGCCAGCAGTTTAAGTCTAGGGCAGATGAATGAGCAGTTCTTC. Translation: CASSLSLGQMNEQFF.

The gene calls are TRBV4-3 and TRBJ2-7; maybe TRBD2 (5 bases). The CDR3 runs 15 residues. The V end lost 0 bases, the J end lost 1 base, and 10 bases lay between the germline ends. Germline V gene lookup returns CDR1 LGHNA and CDR2 YSLEER. The CDR3 DNA reads TGCGCCAGCAGCCAAGAAAGGACTCCTTCCTACGAGCAGTACTTC. Encoded protein: CASSQERTPSYEQYF.